This TCR beta chain was observed in a study of shared clonotypes between healthy human individuals. Study-level results: Although depth was large, rarefaction showed that sequencing of the sorted subsets was incomplete. When naive CD4 clonotypes were compared across a few donors, around 5% were shared. Researchers sampled only blood; tissue repertoires likely differ. The generation probabilities recorded for non-shared clonotypes fell below those of clonotypes shared by all four donors.

The protocol was immunoSEQ multiplex PCR, while the TCRdb copy is restricted to in-frame clones and leaves out a portion. This table holds about 1.5 million clones, 95% to 99% found once. Comment on this clone: The antigen is unknown.

The TCR originated in a man younger than 45 in good health. Specimen: naive CD4+ T cells sorted from blood. As for subset: CD45RA+ positively selected.

CDR3 sequence reads: CASSNKIGTQYF. The CDR3 coding sequence is TGTGCCAGCAGCAACAAGATCGGGACCCAGTACTTC. The rearrangement joins TRBV11-2 to TRBJ2-5; D is unresolved. Per the germline V gene, CDR1 is SGHAT and CDR2 is FQNNGV. Trimming stripped 5 bases from V and 7 bases from J, with 11 bases between. This CDR3 comprises 12 residues.